The 8 T cell receptor beta chains in this list originate from one sample, sequenced in a study of chemoradiotherapy in HPV16-positive cancers. Profiling relied on immunoSEQ multiplex PCR, and the TCRdb table lists in-frame clones only, not all of them. The sample consists of under 10,000 clones, approximately 91% of them appearing once. The sequenced sample was tumor tissue, obtained from a patient who underwent chemoradiotherapy. These receptors all come from a human donor with HPV-associated anogenital cancer.

V usage is TRBV29-1 and J usage is TRBJ1-3, with no clear D. The germline gives CDR1 SQVTM, CDR2 ANQGSEA. Between the trimmed V and J ends, which lost 1 base and 0 bases, there was a span of 7 bases. This CDR3 contains 14 residues. The CDR3 reads CSVEVNGSGNTIYF. CDR3 DNA: TGCAGCGTTGAAGTTAATGGCTCTGGAAACACCATATATTTT.

This chain joins TRBV7-8 and TRBJ2-7; perhaps TRBD1 as D (5 bases). Trimming left V 1 base short and J 8 bases short, with 24 bases between. The CDR3 is 17 amino acids. From germline, CDR1 is SGHVS and CDR2 FQNEAQ. The CDR3 region is CASSLEGKMSGITKQYF. CDR3 bases: TGTGCCAGCAGCTTAGAGGGGAAGATGTCGGGTATTACCAAGCAGTACTTC.

V and J are TRBV27 and TRBJ1-1; perhaps TRBD1 as D (6 bases). Germline V gene lookup returns CDR1 MNHEY and CDR2 SMNVEV (reference sequence). There are 16 residues in the CDR3. V shed 5 bases and J shed 5 bases, with 21 bases lying between them. The CDR3 is CASSAKYWGRGTEAFF. As DNA, the CDR3 is TGTGCCAGCAGTGCTAAATACTGGGGGCGGGGTACTGAAGCTTTCTTT.

This chain links TRBV7-8 with TRBJ2-2; D gene uncertain. The CDR3 extends over 15 amino acids. Germline V gene sequence: CDR1 SGHVS, CDR2 FQNEAQ. V was clipped by 4 bases and J by 1 base, with 10 bases between them. CDR3 sequence (DNA): TGTGCCAGCAGCTCTAGAATCAAGAACACCGGGGAGCTGTTTTTT. The encoded protein is CASSSRIKNTGELFF.

V gene TRBV5-4 combines with J gene TRBJ1-1; 7 bases are a match to TRBD1. Germline V gene lookup returns CDR1 SGHNT and CDR2 YYREEE (reference sequence). The CDR3 length is 15 residues. J gave up 5 bases and V 1 base, and 8 bases lay outside the gene matches. The CDR3 protein is CASSLPAGTVTEAFF. CDR3 nucleotide sequence: TGTGCCAGCAGCTTGCCAGCAGGGACAGTGACTGAAGCTTTCTTT. The whole variable domain, filled in from reference TRBV5-4 and TRBJ1-1, reads ETGVTQSPTHLIKTRGQQVTLRCSSQSGHNTVSWYQQALGQGPQFIFQYYREEENGRGNFPPRFSGLQFPNYSSELNVNALELDDSALYLCASSLPAGTVTEAFFGQGTRLTVV.

The CDR3 DNA reads TGTGCCAGCTCACTATCTAGCGGGGACAGCTCCTACAATGAGCAGTTCTTC. Translation gives CASSLSSGDSSYNEQFF. The V and J genes are TRBV18 and TRBJ2-1; 9 bases line up with TRBD2. The J segment lost 0 bases and the V segment lost 4 bases, leaving 7 bases of the junction unmatched. Germline assignment: CDR1 KGHSH and CDR2 LQKENI. CDR3 size: 17 residues.

The V call is TRBV5-1, the J call TRBJ1-5, with 9 bases identical to TRBD1. Germline assignment: CDR1 SGHRS and CDR2 YFSETQ. CDR3 length equals 18 residues. The V and J ends lost 2 bases and 3 bases, in that order; junction bases with no gene match: 12. CDR3 in DNA: TGCGCCAGCAGCTTTCTTCAAGGGGACAGGGAGTCCAATCAGCCCCAGCATTTT. Its translation is CASSFLQGDRESNQPQHF.

As to this clone: Without the conserved terminal phenylalanine or tryptophan, this CDR3 likely stems from a read error. The DNA is omitted, as the CDR3 cannot be located on it reliably, and the CDR3 follows TCRdb's listing. V usage is TRBV28 and J usage is TRBJ1-1; the table's TRBD1 call for D was not verified on the DNA. The CDR3 contains 12 residues when both ends are counted. The germline V gene has CDR1 MDHEN and CDR2 SYDVKM. CDR3: CASSLPPGQPVL.